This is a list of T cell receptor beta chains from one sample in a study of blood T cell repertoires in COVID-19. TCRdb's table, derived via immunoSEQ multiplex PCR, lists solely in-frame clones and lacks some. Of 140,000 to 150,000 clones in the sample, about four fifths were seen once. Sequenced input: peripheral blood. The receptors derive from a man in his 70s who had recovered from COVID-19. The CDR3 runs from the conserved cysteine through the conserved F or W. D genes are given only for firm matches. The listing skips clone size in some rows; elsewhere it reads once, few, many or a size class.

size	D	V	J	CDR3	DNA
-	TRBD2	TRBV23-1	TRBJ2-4	CASSQTRPGLAGEWGNIQYF	TGCGCCAGCAGTCAAACTCGTCCGGGACTAGCGGGAGAATGGGGCAACATTCAGTACTTC
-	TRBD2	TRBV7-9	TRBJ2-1	CASSTRLAGSHEQFF	TGTGCCAGCAGCACCCGACTAGCGGGAAGCCATGAGCAGTTCTTC
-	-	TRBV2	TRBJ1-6	CASMGEEPGSPLHF	TGTGCCAGCATGGGGGAGGAACCGGGGTCACCCCTCCACTTT
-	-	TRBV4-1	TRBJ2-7	CASSQIDNYEQYF	TGCGCCAGCAGCCAAATAGACAATTACGAGCAGTACTTC
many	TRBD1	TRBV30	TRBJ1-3	CAWDLGQFVGNTIYF	TGTGCCTGGGACCTGGGACAGTTCGTCGGAAACACCATATATTTT
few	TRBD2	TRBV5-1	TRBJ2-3	CASSLARLAGTRDTQYF	TGCGCCAGCAGCTTGGCCCGGCTAGCGGGAACTCGGGATACGCAGTATTTT
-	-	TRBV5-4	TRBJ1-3	CASSREGRGNTIYF	TGTGCCAGCAGCCGAGAGGGCAGGGGAAACACCATATATTTT
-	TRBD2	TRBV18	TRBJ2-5	CASSPSKRESQETQYF	TGTGCCAGCTCACCAAGTAAGCGGGAGAGTCAAGAGACCCAGTACTTC
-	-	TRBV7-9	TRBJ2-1	CASSTRFHEQFF	TGTGCCAGCAGTACTAGGTTCCATGAGCAGTTCTTC
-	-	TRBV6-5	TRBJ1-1	CASSSSGTEAFF	TGTGCCAGCAGTTCCTCCGGGACAGAAGCTTTCTTT
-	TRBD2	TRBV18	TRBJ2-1	CASSGGRDGNNEQFF	TGTGCCAGCTCAGGCGGGAGGGACGGGAACAATGAGCAGTTCTTC
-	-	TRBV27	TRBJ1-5	CASSPTPLSAQHF	TGTGCCAGCAGTCCCACCCCACTATCAGCCCAGCATTTT
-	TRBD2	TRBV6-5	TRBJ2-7	CASSRLADGAEQYF	TGTGCCAGCAGTAGACTAGCAGATGGGGCCGAGCAGTACTTC
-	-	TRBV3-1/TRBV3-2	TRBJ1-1	CASSQDPGQQKEAFF	TGTGCCAGCAGCCAAGATCCAGGACAGCAGAAAGAAGCTTTCTTT
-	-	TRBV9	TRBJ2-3	CASSVGPSATDTQYF	TGTGCCAGCAGCGTAGGTCCTAGCGCCACAGATACGCAGTATTTT
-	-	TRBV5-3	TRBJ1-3	CARSLRACTGGNTIYF	TGTGCCAGAAGCCTCCGTGCGTGCACAGGAGGAAACACCATATATTTT
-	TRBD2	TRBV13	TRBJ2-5	CASSPKAGGETQYF	TGTGCCAGCAGCCCGAAAGCGGGAGGGGAGACCCAGTACTTC
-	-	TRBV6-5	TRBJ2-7	CASSSHEGLSYEQYF	TGTGCCAGCAGCTCCCACGAGGGATTATCCTACGAGCAGTACTTC
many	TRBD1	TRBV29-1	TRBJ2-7	CSVEGSARGQYEQYF	TGCAGCGTTGAAGGTAGTGCCAGGGGGCAATACGAGCAGTACTTC
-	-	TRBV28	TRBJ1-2	CASSSDGYTF	TGTGCCAGCAGTTCCGATGGCTACACCTTC
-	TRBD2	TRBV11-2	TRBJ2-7	CASSPAPGTSPYEQYF	TGTGCCAGCAGCCCGGCCCCCGGGACTAGCCCCTACGAGCAGTACTTC
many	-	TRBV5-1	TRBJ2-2	CASSLALTGVVGELFF	TGCGCCAGCAGCTTGGCCTTGACGGGAGTGGTCGGGGAGCTGTTTTTT
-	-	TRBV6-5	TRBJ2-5	CASSPQETQYF	TGTGCCAGCAGCCCACAAGAGACCCAGTACTTC
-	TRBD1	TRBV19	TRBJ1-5	CASSTRLWTGNQPQHF	TGTGCCAGTAGTACACGCCTCTGGACAGGTAATCAGCCCCAGCATTTT
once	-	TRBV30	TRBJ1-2	CAFLAGYGYTF	TGTGCCTTCCTTGCAGGCTATGGCTACACCTTC
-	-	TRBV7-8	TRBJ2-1	CASSFAGDNEQFF	TGTGCCAGCAGCTTCGCAGGCGACAATGAGCAGTTCTTC
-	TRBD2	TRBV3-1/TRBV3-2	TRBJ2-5	CASSPLGGRAAETQYF	TGTGCCAGCAGCCCCTTGGGCGGGAGGGCCGCGGAGACCCAGTACTTC
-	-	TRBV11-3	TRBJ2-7	CASSRYAGTPAPFTYEQYF	TGTGCCAGCAGCCGATACGCGGGTACACCCGCTCCGTTTACCTACGAGCAGTACTTC
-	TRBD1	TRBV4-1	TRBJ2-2	CASSPGTVNTGELFF	TGCGCCAGCAGCCCCGGGACAGTAAACACCGGGGAGCTGTTTTTT
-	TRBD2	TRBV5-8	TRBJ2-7	CASSPGGASYEQYF	TGTGCCAGCAGCCCGGGGGGGGCCTCCTACGAGCAGTACTTC
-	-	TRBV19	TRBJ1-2	CASTDLEGSYGYTF	TGTGCCAGTACCGACCTTGAGGGATCCTATGGCTACACCTTC
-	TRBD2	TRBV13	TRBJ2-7	CASSKSGRWYEQYF	TGTGCCAGCAGCAAGAGCGGGAGATGGTACGAGCAGTACTTC
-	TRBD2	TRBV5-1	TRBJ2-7	CASSWEGSYEQYF	TGCGCCAGCAGCTGGGAGGGCTCCTACGAGCAGTACTTC
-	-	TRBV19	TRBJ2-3	CASSMRRPQGSDTQYF	TGTGCCAGTAGTATGCGACGGCCCCAGGGGTCAGATACGCAGTATTTT
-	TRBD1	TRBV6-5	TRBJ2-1	CASSFPGTGADEQFF	TGTGCCAGCAGTTTCCCCGGGACAGGGGCTGATGAGCAGTTCTTC
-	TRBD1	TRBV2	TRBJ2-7	CASRGITGGSGEQYF	TGTGCCAGCAGAGGGATAACAGGGGGCTCAGGCGAGCAGTACTTC
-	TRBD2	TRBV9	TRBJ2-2	CASSTHGPGTSFPGELFF	TGTGCCAGCAGCACCCACGGTCCCGGGACTAGCTTTCCCGGGGAGCTGTTTTTT
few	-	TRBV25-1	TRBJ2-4	CASSEASSGDIQYF	TGTGCCAGCAGCGAGGCTAGCAGTGGAGACATTCAGTACTTC
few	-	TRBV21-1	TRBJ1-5	CASSKEGAKGSNQPQHF	TGTGCCAGCAGCAAAGAAGGGGCAAAGGGTAGCAATCAGCCCCAGCATTTT
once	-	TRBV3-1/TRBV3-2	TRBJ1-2	CASSQAHQGYGYTF	TGTGCCAGCAGCCAAGCCCATCAGGGCTATGGCTACACCTTC
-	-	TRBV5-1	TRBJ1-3	CASSLQTGNTIYF	TGCGCCAGCAGCTTACAGACTGGAAACACCATATATTTT
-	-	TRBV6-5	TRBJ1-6	CASSYSWQGFSPLHF	TGTGCCAGCAGTTACTCGTGGCAGGGGTTTTCACCCCTCCACTTT
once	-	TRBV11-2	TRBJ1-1	CASSSFRGVEAFF	TGTGCCAGCAGCTCATTTAGGGGCGTGGAAGCTTTCTTT
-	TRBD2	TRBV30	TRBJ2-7	CAGSTGGKSYEQYF	TGTGCTGGTTCGACGGGGGGGAAGTCCTACGAGCAGTACTTC
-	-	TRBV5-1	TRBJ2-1	CASRLADEPYNEQFF	TGCGCCAGCCGATTAGCGGATGAACCCTACAATGAGCAGTTCTTC
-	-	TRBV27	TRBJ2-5	CASSPKETQYF	TGTGCCAGCAGTCCTAAAGAGACCCAGTACTTC
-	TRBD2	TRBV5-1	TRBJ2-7	CASSLVTSGTYEQYF	TGCGCCAGCAGCTTGGTGACTAGCGGGACGTACGAGCAGTACTTC
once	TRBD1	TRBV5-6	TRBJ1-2	CASSRGQGFYGYTF	TGTGCCAGCAGCCGGGGACAGGGATTCTATGGCTACACCTTC
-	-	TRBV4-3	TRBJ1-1	CASSQVYHGNTEAFF	TGCGCCAGCAGCCAAGTTTACCACGGGAACACTGAAGCTTTCTTT
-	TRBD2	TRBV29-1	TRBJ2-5	CSTSGLAETQYF	TGCAGCACCTCCGGACTAGCTGAGACCCAGTACTTC
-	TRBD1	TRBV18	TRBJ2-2	CASSPMGQGRKTGELFF	TGTGCCAGCTCACCCATGGGACAGGGAAGAAAGACCGGGGAGCTGTTTTTT
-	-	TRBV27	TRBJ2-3	CASSLSFPTRRADTQYF	TGTGCCAGCAGTTTATCTTTCCCGACTAGAAGGGCAGATACGCAGTATTTT
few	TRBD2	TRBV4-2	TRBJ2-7	CASSLSERDYEQYF	TGTGCCAGCAGCCTGAGCGAGCGGGACTACGAGCAGTACTTC
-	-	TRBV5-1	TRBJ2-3	CASSTTGGADTQYF	TGCGCCAGCAGCACTACAGGGGGGGCAGATACGCAGTATTTT
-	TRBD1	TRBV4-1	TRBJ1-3	CASSQTGTGGAGGNTIYF	TGCGCCAGCAGCCAAACCGGGACAGGGGGCGCGGGTGGAAACACCATATATTTT
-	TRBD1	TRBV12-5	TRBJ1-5	CATVRDSYQPQHF	TGTGCTACCGTCCGGGACAGTTATCAGCCCCAGCATTTT
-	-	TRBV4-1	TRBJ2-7	CASSQDHRVSPYEQYF	TGCGCCAGCAGCCAAGATCACCGCGTTTCTCCTTACGAGCAGTACTTC
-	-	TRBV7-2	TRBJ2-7	CASSLALRRGGSYEQYF	TGTGCCAGCAGCTTAGCGCTCAGGAGGGGGGGTTCCTACGAGCAGTACTTC
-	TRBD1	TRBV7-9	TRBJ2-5	CASSEEVDRGGETQYF	TGTGCCAGCAGCGAAGAAGTCGACAGGGGTGGAGAGACCCAGTACTTC
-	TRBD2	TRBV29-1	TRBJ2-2	CSVGLALNTGELFF	TGCAGCGTAGGACTAGCCCTAAACACCGGGGAGCTGTTTTTT